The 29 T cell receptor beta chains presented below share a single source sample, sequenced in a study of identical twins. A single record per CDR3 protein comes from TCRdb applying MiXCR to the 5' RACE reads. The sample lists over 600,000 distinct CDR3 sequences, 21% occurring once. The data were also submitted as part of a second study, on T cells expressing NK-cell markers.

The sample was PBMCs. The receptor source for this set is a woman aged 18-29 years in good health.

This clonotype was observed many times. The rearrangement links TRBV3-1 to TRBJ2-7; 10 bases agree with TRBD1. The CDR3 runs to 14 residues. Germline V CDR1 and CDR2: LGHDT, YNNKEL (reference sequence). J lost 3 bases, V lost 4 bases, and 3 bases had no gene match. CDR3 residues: CASSLWTGGYEQYF. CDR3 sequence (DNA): TGTGCCAGCAGCCTTTGGACAGGGGGCTACGAGCAGTACTTC.

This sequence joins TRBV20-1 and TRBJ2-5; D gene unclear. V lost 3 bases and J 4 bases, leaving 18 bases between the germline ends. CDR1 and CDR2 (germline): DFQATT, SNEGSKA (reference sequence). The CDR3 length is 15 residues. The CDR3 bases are TGCAGTGCTAGGTCCGCGCTGACGAAGGGAGAGACCCAGTACTTC. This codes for CSARSALTKGETQYF.

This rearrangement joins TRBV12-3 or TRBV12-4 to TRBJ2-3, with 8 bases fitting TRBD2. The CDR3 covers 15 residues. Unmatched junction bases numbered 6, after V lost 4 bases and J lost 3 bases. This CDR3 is CASSSEGLGTDTQYF. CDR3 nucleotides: TGTGCCAGCAGTTCTGAGGGACTAGGGACAGATACGCAGTATTTT.

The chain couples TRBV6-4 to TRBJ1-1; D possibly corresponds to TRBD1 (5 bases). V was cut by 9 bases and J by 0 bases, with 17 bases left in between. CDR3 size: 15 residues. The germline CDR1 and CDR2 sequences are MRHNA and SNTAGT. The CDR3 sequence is CARYRGLTVNTEAFF. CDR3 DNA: TGTGCCAGATACCGGGGCCTGACTGTGAACACTGAAGCTTTCTTT.

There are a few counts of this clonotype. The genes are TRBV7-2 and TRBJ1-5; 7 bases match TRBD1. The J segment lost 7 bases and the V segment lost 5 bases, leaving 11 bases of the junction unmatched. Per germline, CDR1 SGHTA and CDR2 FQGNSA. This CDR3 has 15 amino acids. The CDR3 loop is CASSPIDRVGQPQHF. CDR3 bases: TGTGCCAGCAGCCCCATCGACAGGGTGGGACAGCCCCAGCATTTT.

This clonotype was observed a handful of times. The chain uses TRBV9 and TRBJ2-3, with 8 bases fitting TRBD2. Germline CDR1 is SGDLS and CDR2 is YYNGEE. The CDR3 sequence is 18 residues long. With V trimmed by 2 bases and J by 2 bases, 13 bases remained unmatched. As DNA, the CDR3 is TGTGCCAGCAGCGTTCCAGCGGGGGCTCCTACCTACACAGATACGCAGTATTTT. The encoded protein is CASSVPAGAPTYTDTQYF.

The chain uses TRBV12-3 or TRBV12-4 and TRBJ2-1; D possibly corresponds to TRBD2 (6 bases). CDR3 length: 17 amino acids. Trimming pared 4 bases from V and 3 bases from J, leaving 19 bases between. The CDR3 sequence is CASSSSTGTGIYNEQFF. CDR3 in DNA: TGTGCCAGCAGTTCAAGCACGGGGACTGGAATCTACAATGAGCAGTTCTTC.

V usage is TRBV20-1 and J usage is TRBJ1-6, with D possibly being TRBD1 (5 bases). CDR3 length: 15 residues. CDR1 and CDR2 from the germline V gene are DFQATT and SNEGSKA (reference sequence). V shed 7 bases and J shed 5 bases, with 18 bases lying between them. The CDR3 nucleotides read TGCAGTGTTTATCCCCCTGGACATAATAATTCACCCCTCCACTTT. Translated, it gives CSVYPPGHNNSPLHF.

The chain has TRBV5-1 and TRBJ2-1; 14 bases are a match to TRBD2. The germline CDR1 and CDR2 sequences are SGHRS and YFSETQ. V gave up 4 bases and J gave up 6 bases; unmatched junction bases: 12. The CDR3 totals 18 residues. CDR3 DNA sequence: TGCGCCAGCAGCGACCCCCCGGGACTAGCGGGAGTGGGCAATGAGCAGTTCTTC. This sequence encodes CASSDPPGLAGVGNEQFF.

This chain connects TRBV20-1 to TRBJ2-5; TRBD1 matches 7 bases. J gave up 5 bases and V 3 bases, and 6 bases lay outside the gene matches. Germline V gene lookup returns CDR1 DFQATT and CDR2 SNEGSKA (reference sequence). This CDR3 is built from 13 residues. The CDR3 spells CSARRQGPETQYF. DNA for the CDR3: TGCAGTGCTAGGAGACAGGGACCGGAGACCCAGTACTTC.

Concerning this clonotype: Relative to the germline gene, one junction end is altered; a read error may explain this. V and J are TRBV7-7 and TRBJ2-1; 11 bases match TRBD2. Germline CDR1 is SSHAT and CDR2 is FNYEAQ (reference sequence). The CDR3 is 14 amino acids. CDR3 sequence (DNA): TGTGCTAGCAGCCACGGGACTAGCGGCAATGAGCAGTTCTTC. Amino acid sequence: CASSHGTSGNEQFF.

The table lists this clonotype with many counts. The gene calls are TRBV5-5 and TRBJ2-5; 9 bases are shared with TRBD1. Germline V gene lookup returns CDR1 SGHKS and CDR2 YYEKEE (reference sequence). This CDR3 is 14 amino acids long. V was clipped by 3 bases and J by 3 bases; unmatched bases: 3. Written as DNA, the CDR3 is TGTGCCAGCAGCTCCCGGACAGGGGAAGAGACCCAGTACTTC. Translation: CASSSRTGEETQYF.

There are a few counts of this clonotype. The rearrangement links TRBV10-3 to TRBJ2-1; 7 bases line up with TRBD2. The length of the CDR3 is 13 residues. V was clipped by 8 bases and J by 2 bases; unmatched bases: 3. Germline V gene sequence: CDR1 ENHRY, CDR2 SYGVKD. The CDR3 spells CAIGTNTYNEQFF. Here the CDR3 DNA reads TGTGCCATCGGGACTAATACCTACAATGAGCAGTTCTTC.

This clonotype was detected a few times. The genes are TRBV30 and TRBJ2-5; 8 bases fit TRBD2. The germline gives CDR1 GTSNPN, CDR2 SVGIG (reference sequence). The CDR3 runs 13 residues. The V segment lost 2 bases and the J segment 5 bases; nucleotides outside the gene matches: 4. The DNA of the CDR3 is TGTGCCTGGAGTTCGTCGGGAGGGGAGACCCAGTACTTC. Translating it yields CAWSSSGGETQYF.

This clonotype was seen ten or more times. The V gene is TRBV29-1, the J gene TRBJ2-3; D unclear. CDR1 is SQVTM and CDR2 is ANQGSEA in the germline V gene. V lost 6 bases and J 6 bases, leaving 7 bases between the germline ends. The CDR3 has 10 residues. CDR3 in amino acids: CSVRRDTQYF. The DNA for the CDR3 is TGCAGCGTCCGTAGGGATACGCAGTATTTT.

The CDR3 DNA is TGTGCCACCAGCAGAGAGCCGCCTACCGGGATGAACACTGAAGCTTTCTTT. It is translated as CATSREPPTGMNTEAFF. The genes are TRBV15 and TRBJ1-1, with unresolved D. CDR1 and CDR2 from the germline V gene are LNHNV and YYDKDF (reference sequence). Trimming removed 0 bases at V and 0 bases at J, with 14 bases between. The CDR3 length is 17 residues.

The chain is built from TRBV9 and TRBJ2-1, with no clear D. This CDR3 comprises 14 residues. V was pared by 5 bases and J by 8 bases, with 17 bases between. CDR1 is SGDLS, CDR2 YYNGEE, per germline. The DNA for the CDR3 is TGTGCCAGCAGTGAGGCCCCCGGGTCCTATGAGCAGTTCTTC. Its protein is CASSEAPGSYEQFF.

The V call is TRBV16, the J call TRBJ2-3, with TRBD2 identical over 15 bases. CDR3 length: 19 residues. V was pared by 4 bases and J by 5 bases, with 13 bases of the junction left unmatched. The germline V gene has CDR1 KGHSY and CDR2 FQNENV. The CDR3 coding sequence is TGTGCCAGCAGCCCCCCCCCTGGACTAGCGGGGGGGCCTGAAGATACGCAGTATTTT. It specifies CASSPPPGLAGGPEDTQYF.

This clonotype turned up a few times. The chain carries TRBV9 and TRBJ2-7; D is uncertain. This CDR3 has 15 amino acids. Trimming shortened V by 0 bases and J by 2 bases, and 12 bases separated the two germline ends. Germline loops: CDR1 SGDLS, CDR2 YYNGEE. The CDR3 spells CASSVGLSTTYEQYF. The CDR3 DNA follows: TGTGCCAGCAGCGTAGGGTTAAGCACTACCTACGAGCAGTACTTC.

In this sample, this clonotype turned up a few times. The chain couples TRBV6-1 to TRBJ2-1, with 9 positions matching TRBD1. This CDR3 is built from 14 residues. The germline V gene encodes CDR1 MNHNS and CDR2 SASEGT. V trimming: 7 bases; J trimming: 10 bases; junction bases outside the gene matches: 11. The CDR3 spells CASTVPGQGGEQFF. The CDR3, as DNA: TGTGCCAGCACCGTCCCGGGACAGGGAGGGGAGCAGTTCTTC.

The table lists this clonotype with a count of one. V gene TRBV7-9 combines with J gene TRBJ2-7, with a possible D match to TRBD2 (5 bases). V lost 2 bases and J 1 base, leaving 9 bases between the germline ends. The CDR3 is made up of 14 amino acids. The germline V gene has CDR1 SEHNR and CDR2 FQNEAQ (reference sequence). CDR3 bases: TGTGCCAGCAGCTTAAATCCGGGATCCTACGAGCAGTACTTC. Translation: CASSLNPGSYEQYF.

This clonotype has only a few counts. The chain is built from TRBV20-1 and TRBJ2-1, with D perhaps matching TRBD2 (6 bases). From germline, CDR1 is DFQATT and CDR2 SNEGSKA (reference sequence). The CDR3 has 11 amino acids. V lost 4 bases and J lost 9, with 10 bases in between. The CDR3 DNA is TGCAGTGCTAAGGACTATGCTGAGCAGTTCTTC. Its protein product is CSAKDYAEQFF.

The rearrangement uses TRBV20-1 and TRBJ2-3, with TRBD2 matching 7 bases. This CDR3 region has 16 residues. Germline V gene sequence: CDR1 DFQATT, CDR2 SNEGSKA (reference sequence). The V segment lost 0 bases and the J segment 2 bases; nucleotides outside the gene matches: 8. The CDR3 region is CSARDKSSGFTDTQYF. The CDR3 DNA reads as TGCAGTGCTAGAGATAAATCTAGCGGCTTCACAGATACGCAGTATTTT.

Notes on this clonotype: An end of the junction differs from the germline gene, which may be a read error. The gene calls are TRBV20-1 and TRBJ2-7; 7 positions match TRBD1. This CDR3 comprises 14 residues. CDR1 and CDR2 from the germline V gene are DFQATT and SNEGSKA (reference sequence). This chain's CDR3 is CSAGDRTGFQEQYF. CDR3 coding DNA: TGCAGTGCTGGAGATAGGACAGGCTTTCAGGAGCAGTACTTC.

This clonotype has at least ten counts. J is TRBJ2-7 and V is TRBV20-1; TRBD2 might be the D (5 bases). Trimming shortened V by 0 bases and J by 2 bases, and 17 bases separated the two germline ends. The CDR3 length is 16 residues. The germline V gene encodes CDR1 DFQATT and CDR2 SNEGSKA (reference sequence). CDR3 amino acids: CSARDRGGRPPYEQYF. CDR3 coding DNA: TGCAGTGCTAGAGATCGAGGCGGGCGTCCCCCCTACGAGCAGTACTTC.

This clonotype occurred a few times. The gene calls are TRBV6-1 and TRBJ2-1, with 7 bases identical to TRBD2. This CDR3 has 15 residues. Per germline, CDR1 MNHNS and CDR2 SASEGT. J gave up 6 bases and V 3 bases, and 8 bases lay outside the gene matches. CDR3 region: CASSEGAGLVNEQFF. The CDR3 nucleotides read TGTGCCAGCAGTGAGGGAGCGGGATTGGTCAATGAGCAGTTCTTC.

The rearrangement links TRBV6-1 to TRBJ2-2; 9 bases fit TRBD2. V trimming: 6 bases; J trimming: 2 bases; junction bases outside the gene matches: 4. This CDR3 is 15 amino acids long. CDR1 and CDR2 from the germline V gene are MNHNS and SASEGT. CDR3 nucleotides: TGTGCCAGCAGAGGACTAGCGCGTAACACCGGGGAGCTGTTTTTT. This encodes CASRGLARNTGELFF.

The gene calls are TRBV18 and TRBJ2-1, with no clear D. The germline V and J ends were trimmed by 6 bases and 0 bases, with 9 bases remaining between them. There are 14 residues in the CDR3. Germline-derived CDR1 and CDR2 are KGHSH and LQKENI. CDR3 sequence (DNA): TGTGCCAGCTCTGACTCTAGCTCCTACAATGAGCAGTTCTTC. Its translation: CASSDSSSYNEQFF. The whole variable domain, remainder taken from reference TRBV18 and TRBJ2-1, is NAGVMQNPRHLVRRRGQEARLRCSPMKGHSHVYWYRQLPEEGLKFMVYLQKENIIDESGMPKERFSAEFPKEGPSILRIQQVVRGDSAAYFCASSDSSSYNEQFFGPGTRLTVL.

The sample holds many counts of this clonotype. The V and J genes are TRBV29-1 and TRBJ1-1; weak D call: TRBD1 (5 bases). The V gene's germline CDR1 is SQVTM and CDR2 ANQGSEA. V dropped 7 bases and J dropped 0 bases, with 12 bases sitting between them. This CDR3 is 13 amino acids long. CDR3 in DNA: TGCAGCGCTTCAGACAGTATGAACACTGAAGCTTTCTTT. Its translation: CSASDSMNTEAFF.